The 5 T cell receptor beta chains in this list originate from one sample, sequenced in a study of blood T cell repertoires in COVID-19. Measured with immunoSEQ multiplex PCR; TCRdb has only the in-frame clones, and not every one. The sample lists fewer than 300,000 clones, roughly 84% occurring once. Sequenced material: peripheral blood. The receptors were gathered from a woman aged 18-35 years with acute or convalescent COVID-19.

The DNA of the CDR3 is TGTGCCAGCAGTTCCGCGGGACAGGGGGACACCATATATTTT. This gives the protein CASSSAGQGDTIYF. This rearrangement joins TRBV28 to TRBJ1-3; 11 nucleotides line up with TRBD1. The CDR3 runs 14 residues. Trimming took 4 bases from V and 8 from J; bases not matched to a gene: 4. CDR1 and CDR2 (germline): MDHEN, SYDVKM.

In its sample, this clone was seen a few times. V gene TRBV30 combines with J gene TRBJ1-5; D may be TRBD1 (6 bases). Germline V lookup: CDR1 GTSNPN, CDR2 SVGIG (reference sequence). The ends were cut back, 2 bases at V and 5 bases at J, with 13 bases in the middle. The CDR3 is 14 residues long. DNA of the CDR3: TGTGCCTGGAGTATTACAGGGACCGATCAGCCCCAGCATTTT. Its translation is CAWSITGTDQPQHF.

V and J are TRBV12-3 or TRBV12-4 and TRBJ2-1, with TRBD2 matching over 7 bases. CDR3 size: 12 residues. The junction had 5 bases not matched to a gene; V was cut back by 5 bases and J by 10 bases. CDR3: CASSASGLEQFF. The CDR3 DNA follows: TGTGCCAGCAGTGCTAGCGGACTAGAGCAGTTCTTC.

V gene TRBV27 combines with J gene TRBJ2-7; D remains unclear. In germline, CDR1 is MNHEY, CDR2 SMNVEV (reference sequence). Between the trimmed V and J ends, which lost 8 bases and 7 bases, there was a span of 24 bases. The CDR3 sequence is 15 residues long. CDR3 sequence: CASGRIGAAEEEQYF. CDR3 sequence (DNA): TGTGCCAGCGGTCGAATAGGAGCAGCCGAGGAGGAGCAGTACTTC.

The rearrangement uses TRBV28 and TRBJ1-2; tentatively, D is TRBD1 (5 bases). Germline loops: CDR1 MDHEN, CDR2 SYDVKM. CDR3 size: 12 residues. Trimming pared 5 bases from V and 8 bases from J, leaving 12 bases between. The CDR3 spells CASSTQGGGYTF. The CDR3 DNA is TGTGCCAGCAGTACTCAGGGTGGCGGCTACACCTTC.